This TCR beta chain was captured in a study of shared clonotypes between healthy human individuals. Study-wide context: Donor ages ranged 18 to 49 years: a couple of women, a few men.

Using immunoSEQ multiplex PCR, the repertoire was profiled, and TCRdb retains in-frame clones only, with some absent. The data contain roughly 500,000 clones, about 72% of them singletons. The CDR3 is 16 amino acids. CDR1 and CDR2 from the germline V gene are SNHLY and FYNNEI. V lost 3 bases to trimming and J lost 6 bases; unmatched junction nucleotides: 3. When samples were unsorted, 75 million to 95 million PBMCs were used for genomic DNA. The chain employs TRBV2 and TRBJ2-2; the match to TRBD2 covers 14 bases. This TCR was sampled from a woman in her 40s in good health. Some clones in this sample may be carry-over from other donors' samples. The sequencing input was PBMCs. CDR3 region: CASSEGLAGVPGELFF. CDR3 sequence (DNA): TGTGCCAGCAGTGAGGGACTAGCGGGAGTCCCCGGGGAGCTGTTTTTT.